Listed here are 24 T cell receptor beta chains from one sample, sequenced in a study of T-cell reconstitution after alpha-beta-depleted transplantation in children. Unique molecular identifiers were incorporated into the prepared TCRbeta library. TCRdb re-analysed the PCR reads in MiXCR, keeping a single row per CDR3 protein. In the table there are over 400,000 distinct CDR3 sequences, approximately 12% of which are singletons. This specimen was PBMCs from the stem cell graft donor, taken from the stem cell graft. The receptor set was obtained from a human donor who donated a stem cell graft to a child with combined immunodeficiency.

This clonotype was seen ten or more times. The J gene is TRBJ2-2, the V gene TRBV29-1; the match to TRBD2 covers 8 bases. The length of the CDR3 is 13 residues. Germline CDR1 SQVTM, CDR2 ANQGSEA. The trim removed 5 bases at V and 6 bases at J, leaving 5 bases unmatched. The CDR3 here is CSVSGGAAGELFF. The CDR3 nucleotides are TGCAGCGTTTCCGGGGGGGCAGCCGGGGAGCTGTTTTTT.

There are many counts of this clonotype. The rearrangement links TRBV10-3 to TRBJ2-2, with 14 nucleotides matching TRBD2. J was trimmed by 3 bases and V by 0 bases; bases with no gene match: 3. This CDR3 comprises 18 residues. In germline, CDR1 is ENHRY, CDR2 SYGVKD. CDR3 sequence reads: CAISESGLAGGHTGELFF. CDR3 DNA: TGTGCCATCAGTGAGTCCGGACTAGCGGGAGGTCACACCGGGGAGCTGTTTTTT.

This clonotype has a count of ten or more. CDR3 loop: CASSSRAAMSYNEQFF. CDR3 bases: TGCGCCAGCAGCTCCCGGGCCGCAATGTCCTACAATGAGCAGTTCTTC. The chain is built from TRBV4-3 and TRBJ2-1; D gene uncertain. CDR1 is LGHNA and CDR2 is YSLEER in the germline V gene. The V end lost 5 bases, the J end lost 1 base, and 15 bases lay between the germline ends. This CDR3 comprises 16 residues.

This clonotype was seen at least ten times. The chain uses TRBV7-8 and TRBJ2-5, with 11 positions matching TRBD2. The germline CDR1 and CDR2 sequences are SGHVS and FQNEAQ. Germline trimming cut 7 bases from V and 6 bases from J; bases unmatched to any gene: 10. The CDR3 runs 15 residues. The CDR3 loop reads CASILIAGGGQTQYF. The CDR3 DNA follows: TGTGCCAGCATTCTTATAGCGGGAGGGGGGCAGACCCAGTACTTC.

This chain links TRBV29-1 with TRBJ2-2, with unresolved D. V shed 6 bases and J shed 1 base, with 6 bases lying between them. Germline CDR1 is SQVTM and CDR2 is ANQGSEA. This CDR3 spans 12 amino acids. CDR3 sequence (DNA): TGCAGCGTCTCAGAGAACACCGGGGAGCTGTTTTTT. It encodes CSVSENTGELFF.

This clonotype has a handful of counts. The chain couples TRBV18 to TRBJ2-1, with D possibly being TRBD1 (6 bases). With 3 bases removed from V and 2 bases from J, the gap between germline ends came to 14 bases. The CDR3 totals 16 residues. The germline gives CDR1 KGHSH, CDR2 LQKENI. The DNA for the CDR3 is TGTGCCAGCTCACCCTCAGGGGTAGGGGCCTACAATGAGCAGTTCTTC. Translated: CASSPSGVGAYNEQFF.

This clonotype showed up just once. The V call is TRBV5-5, the J call TRBJ2-7, with 9 bases aligning to TRBD2. J lost 0 bases, V lost 4 bases, and 5 bases had no gene match. The CDR3 extends over 15 amino acids. Per germline, CDR1 SGHKS and CDR2 YYEKEE (reference sequence). Written as DNA, the CDR3 is TGTGCCAGCAGCCTTATAGCGGGAGACTCCTACGAGCAGTACTTC. It yields the protein CASSLIAGDSYEQYF.

This clonotype was picked up many times. V is TRBV5-1 and J is TRBJ1-1; perhaps TRBD1 as D (6 bases). CDR1 SGHRS and CDR2 YFSETQ come from the germline V gene. This CDR3 has 15 residues. The ends were cut back, 4 bases at V and 5 bases at J, with 18 bases in the middle. CDR3 in DNA: TGCGCCAGCAGCGCGGGGACAACGGGGAGGACTGAAGCTTTCTTT. Its protein is CASSAGTTGRTEAFF.

The rearrangement uses TRBV12-3 or TRBV12-4 and TRBJ2-1, with D uncertain. The CDR3 runs to 15 residues. The V end was cut by 1 base, the J end by 6 bases, with 13 bases between. The CDR3 coding sequence is TGTGCCAGCAGTTTAGTTGTCTTGGCGAGCAATGAGCAGTTCTTC. Its translation: CASSLVVLASNEQFF.

The chain recombines TRBV27 with TRBJ2-1; D is uncertain. CDR3 size: 15 residues. From germline, CDR1 is MNHEY and CDR2 SMNVEV (reference sequence). Trimming took 2 bases from V and 5 from J, leaving 13 bases between them. CDR3 bases: TGTGCCAGCAGTTTACGGGCCTCCCGGCACAATGAGCAGTTCTTC. Protein product: CASSLRASRHNEQFF.

The chain carries TRBV11-1 and TRBJ2-1; no reliable D call. The germline V gene encodes CDR1 SGHAT and CDR2 FQDESV (reference sequence). This CDR3 is built from 18 residues. With 5 bases removed from V and 0 bases from J, the gap between germline ends came to 20 bases. Written as DNA, the CDR3 is TGTGCCAGCAGCCGCGCACGAATAGTCCCTAGCTCCTACAATGAGCAGTTCTTC. This sequence encodes CASSRARIVPSSYNEQFF.

A few counts support this clonotype. This chain joins TRBV20-1 and TRBJ1-2, with 8 bases aligning to TRBD1. Germline assignment: CDR1 DFQATT and CDR2 SNEGSKA (reference sequence). The CDR3 spans 11 residues. The trim removed 6 bases at V and 8 bases at J, leaving 5 bases unmatched. This CDR3 reads CSASTGVGYTF. The CDR3 bases are TGCAGTGCATCGACAGGGGTCGGCTACACCTTC.

This clonotype was picked up many times. This rearrangement joins TRBV5-1 to TRBJ2-2; D not certain. The CDR3 contains 15 residues. The V and J ends lost 7 bases and 0 bases respectively, with 13 bases between them. Germline CDR1 SGHRS, CDR2 YFSETQ. CDR3 in DNA: TGCGCCAGCTACCTTGCAGGAACGAACACCGGGGAGCTGTTTTTT. This gives the protein CASYLAGTNTGELFF. The variable domain in full, completed from reference TRBV5-1 and TRBJ2-2, reads KAGVTQTPRYLIKTRGQQVTLSCSPISGHRSVSWYQQTPGQGLQFLFEYFSETQRNKGNFPGRFSGRQFSNSRSEMNVSTLELGDSALYLCASYLAGTNTGELFFGEGSRLTVL.

Ten or more counts support this clonotype. The chain employs TRBV27 and TRBJ2-2; D not certain. CDR1 and CDR2 (germline): MNHEY, SMNVEV (reference sequence). The CDR3 is 14 residues long. Trimming took 4 bases from V and 0 from J, leaving 6 bases between them. The CDR3: CASSYESNTGELFF. Written as DNA, the CDR3 is TGTGCCAGCAGTTACGAGTCGAACACCGGGGAGCTGTTTTTT.

This clonotype showed up just a few times. V and J are TRBV11-2 and TRBJ2-5; a weak D match, TRBD1 (5 bases). V was pared by 3 bases and J by 2 bases, with 13 bases between. Germline V CDR1 and CDR2: SGHAT, FQNNGV. This CDR3 spans 15 amino acids. Here the CDR3 DNA reads TGTGCCAGCAGCTTGGCCACAGGACAACAAGAGACCCAGTACTTC. Its translation is CASSLATGQQETQYF.

The table lists this clonotype with many counts. V gene TRBV9 combines with J gene TRBJ1-1, with 10 bases lining up with TRBD1. Germline CDR1 and CDR2: SGDLS and YYNGEE. Losses at the gene ends were 4 bases for V and 0 bases for J; bases not matched to a gene: 9. The CDR3 spans 17 residues. CDR3 sequence reads: CASSSLDRGKVNTEAFF. The CDR3 region has the DNA TGTGCCAGCAGCTCTCTGGACAGGGGGAAGGTGAACACTGAAGCTTTCTTT.

This chain uses TRBV4-2 with TRBJ2-3; TRBD2 matches at 13 bases. CDR1 and CDR2 from the germline V gene are LGHNA and YNFKEQ. This CDR3 is built from 21 residues. The ends lost 0 bases at V and 4 bases at J; junction bases unmatched: 16. The CDR3 loop reads CASSQEPAVLAGGLGADTQYF. CDR3 bases: TGTGCCAGCAGCCAAGAGCCGGCTGTACTAGCGGGGGGGCTGGGAGCAGATACGCAGTATTTT.

The sample holds a few counts of this clonotype. J is TRBJ2-5 and V is TRBV12-1. TRBV12-1 is flagged as a pseudogene. The CDR3 covers 14 residues. CDR3: CASSFGAHQETQYF. The DNA for the CDR3 is TGTGCCAGCAGCTTTGGGGCACACCAAGAGACCCAGTACTTC.

There are a few counts of this clonotype. The J gene is TRBJ2-7, the V gene TRBV12-3 or TRBV12-4; D may be TRBD2 (5 bases). The CDR3 runs to 13 residues. The V gene lost 5 bases and the J gene lost 3 bases, with 11 bases spanning the gap. The CDR3 reads CASSLDSVYEQYF. For the CDR3, the DNA is TGTGCCAGCAGTCTGGACTCGGTCTACGAGCAGTACTTC.

In its sample, this clonotype was seen a few times. The genes are TRBV6-6 and TRBJ2-7; D might be TRBD1 or TRBD2, each matching 5 bases. V shed 10 bases and J shed 3 bases, with 13 bases lying between them. This CDR3 comprises 12 residues. Germline values: CDR1 MNHNY, CDR2 SVGAGI (reference sequence). The DNA of the CDR3 is TGTGCCATCGGGACGTTCGTCTACGAGCAGTACTTC. As protein: CAIGTFVYEQYF.

This clonotype was counted a few times. The chain joins TRBV7-2 to TRBJ1-1; D may be TRBD1 (6 bases). The germline V gene has CDR1 SGHTA and CDR2 FQGNSA. This CDR3 region has 13 residues. Trimming took off 6 bases at V and 3 bases at J, with 11 bases between the two ends. The CDR3 sequence is CASRQGGYTEAFF. CDR3 coding DNA: TGTGCCAGCAGACAAGGGGGGTACACTGAAGCTTTCTTT.

The chain has TRBV20-1 and TRBJ2-7; D unresolved. Per the germline V gene, CDR1 is DFQATT and CDR2 is SNEGSKA (reference sequence). The V and J ends lost 0 bases and 3 bases respectively, with 12 bases between them. The CDR3 is 14 amino acids. Here the CDR3 DNA reads TGCAGTGCTAGAGATCTAGGCAGCTACTACGAGCAGTACTTC. This codes for CSARDLGSYYEQYF.

Only a few counts were recorded for this clonotype. The genes are TRBV12-3 or TRBV12-4 and TRBJ1-1; 7 positions agree with TRBD1. The CDR3 loop spans 12 amino acids. The junction had 3 bases not matched to a gene; V was cut back by 6 bases and J by 5 bases. The CDR3: CASRKQGTEAFF. The CDR3 DNA is TGTGCCAGCAGGAAACAGGGGACTGAAGCTTTCTTT.

The chain is built from TRBV4-3 and TRBJ2-7; D is possibly TRBD1 or TRBD2 (6 bases each). The CDR3 runs to 16 residues. Trimming took off 0 bases at V and 2 bases at J, with 14 bases between the two ends. Germline V gene lookup returns CDR1 LGHNA and CDR2 YSLEER. CDR3 amino acids: CASSQDWRDTAYEQYF. The CDR3 nucleotides read TGCGCCAGCAGCCAAGATTGGCGGGACACGGCCTACGAGCAGTACTTC.